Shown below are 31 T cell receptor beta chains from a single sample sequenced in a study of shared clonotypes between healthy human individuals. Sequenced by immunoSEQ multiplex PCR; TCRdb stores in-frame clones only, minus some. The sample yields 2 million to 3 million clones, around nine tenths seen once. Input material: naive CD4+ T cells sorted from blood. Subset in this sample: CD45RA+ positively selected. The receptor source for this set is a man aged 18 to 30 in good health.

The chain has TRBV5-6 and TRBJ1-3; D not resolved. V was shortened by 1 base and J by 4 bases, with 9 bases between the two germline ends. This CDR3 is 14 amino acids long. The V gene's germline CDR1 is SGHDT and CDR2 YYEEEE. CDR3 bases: TGTGCCAGCAGCTTGAGGGCAGCCGGAAACACCATATATTTT. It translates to CASSLRAAGNTIYF.

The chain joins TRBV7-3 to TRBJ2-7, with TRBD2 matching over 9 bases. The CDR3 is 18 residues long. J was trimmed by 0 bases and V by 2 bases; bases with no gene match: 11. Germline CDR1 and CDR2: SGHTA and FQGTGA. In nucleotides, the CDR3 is TGTGCCAGCAGCTTAGTCGCTAGCGGGGAGCTAAGCTCCTACGAGCAGTACTTC. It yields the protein CASSLVASGELSSYEQYF.

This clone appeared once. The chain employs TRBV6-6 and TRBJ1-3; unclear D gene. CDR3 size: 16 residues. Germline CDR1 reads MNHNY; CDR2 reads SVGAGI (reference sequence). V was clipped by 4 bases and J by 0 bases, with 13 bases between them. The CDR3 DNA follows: TGTGCCAGCAGTTTTTCCGCGACGAGCTCTGGAAACACCATATATTTT. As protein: CASSFSATSSGNTIYF.

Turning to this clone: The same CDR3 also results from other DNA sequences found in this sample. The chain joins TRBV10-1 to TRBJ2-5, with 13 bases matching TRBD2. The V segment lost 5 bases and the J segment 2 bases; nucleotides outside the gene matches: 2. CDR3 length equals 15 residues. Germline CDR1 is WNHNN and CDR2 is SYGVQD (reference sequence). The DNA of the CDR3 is TGCGCCAGCAGTCGGACTAGCGGGGGTCAAGAGACCCAGTACTTC. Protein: CASSRTSGGQETQYF.

The CDR3 DNA is TGTGCCAGCAGTTACTCAGAAGAGCAGTACTTC. It yields the protein CASSYSEEQYF. The chain is built from TRBV6-6 and TRBJ2-7; no clear D gene. CDR1 and CDR2 from the germline V gene are MNHNY and SVGAGI (reference sequence). Trimming removed 0 bases at V and 7 bases at J, with 4 bases between. The CDR3 length is 11 residues.

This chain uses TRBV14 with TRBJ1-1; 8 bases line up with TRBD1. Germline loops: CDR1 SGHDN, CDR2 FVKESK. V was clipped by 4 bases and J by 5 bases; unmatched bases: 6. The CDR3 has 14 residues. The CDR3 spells CASSPTGGHTEAFF. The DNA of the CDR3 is TGTGCCAGCAGCCCCACAGGGGGTCATACTGAAGCTTTCTTT.

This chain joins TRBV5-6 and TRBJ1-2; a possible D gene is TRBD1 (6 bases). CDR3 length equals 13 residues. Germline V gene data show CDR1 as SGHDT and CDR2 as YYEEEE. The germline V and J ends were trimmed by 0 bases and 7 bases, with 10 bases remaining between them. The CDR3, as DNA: TGTGCCAGCAGCTTGGTGGCAGGGGTTGGCTACACCTTC. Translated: CASSLVAGVGYTF.

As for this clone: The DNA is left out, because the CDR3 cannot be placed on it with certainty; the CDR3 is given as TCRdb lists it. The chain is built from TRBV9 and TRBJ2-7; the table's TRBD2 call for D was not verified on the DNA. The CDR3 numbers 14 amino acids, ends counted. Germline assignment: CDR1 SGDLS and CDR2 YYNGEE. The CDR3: CASSVGSGNIPTHF.

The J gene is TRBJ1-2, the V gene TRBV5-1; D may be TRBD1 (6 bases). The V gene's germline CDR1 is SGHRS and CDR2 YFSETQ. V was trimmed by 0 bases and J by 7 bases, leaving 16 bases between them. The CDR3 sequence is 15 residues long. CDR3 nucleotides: TGCGCCAGCAGCTTGGATTGGGGGCGAATGGGTGGCTACACCTTC. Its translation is CASSLDWGRMGGYTF.

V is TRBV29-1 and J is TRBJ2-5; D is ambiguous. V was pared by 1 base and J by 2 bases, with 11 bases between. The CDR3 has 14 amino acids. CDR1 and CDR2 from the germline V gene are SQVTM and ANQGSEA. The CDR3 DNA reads TGCAGCGTTGAAGGCAGGTTGAGGCAAGAGACCCAGTACTTC. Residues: CSVEGRLRQETQYF.

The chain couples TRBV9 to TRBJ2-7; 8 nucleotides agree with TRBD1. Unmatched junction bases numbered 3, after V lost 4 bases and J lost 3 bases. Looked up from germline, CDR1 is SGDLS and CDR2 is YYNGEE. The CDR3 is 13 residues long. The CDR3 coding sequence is TGTGCCAGCAGCATCGGACAGGGCTACGAGCAGTACTTC. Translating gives CASSIGQGYEQYF.

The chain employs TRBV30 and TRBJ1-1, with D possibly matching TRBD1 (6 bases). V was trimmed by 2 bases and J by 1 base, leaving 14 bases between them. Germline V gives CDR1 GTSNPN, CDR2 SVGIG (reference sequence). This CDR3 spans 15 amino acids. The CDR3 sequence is CAWSFPSGANTEAFF. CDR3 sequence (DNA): TGTGCCTGGAGTTTCCCCTCAGGGGCGAACACTGAAGCTTTCTTT.

CDR3 DNA sequence: TGTGCCAGCAGCCAAGGGGGGGTTAATGAAAAACTGTTTTTT. It codes for CASSQGGVNEKLFF. The genes are TRBV9 and TRBJ1-4; a possible D gene is TRBD1 (6 bases). The CDR3 is made up of 14 amino acids. CDR1 and CDR2 from the germline V gene are SGDLS and YYNGEE. The V gene lost 4 bases and the J gene lost 4 bases, with 11 bases spanning the gap.

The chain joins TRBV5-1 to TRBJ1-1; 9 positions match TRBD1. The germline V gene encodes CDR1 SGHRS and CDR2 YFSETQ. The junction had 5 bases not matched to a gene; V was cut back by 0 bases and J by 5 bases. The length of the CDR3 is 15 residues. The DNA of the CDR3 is TGCGCCAGCAGCTTGGGCGGGACAGGGTCTACTGAAGCTTTCTTT. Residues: CASSLGGTGSTEAFF. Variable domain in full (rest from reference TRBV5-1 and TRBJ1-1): KAGVTQTPRYLIKTRGQQVTLSCSPISGHRSVSWYQQTPGQGLQFLFEYFSETQRNKGNFPGRFSGRQFSNSRSEMNVSTLELGDSALYLCASSLGGTGSTEAFFGQGTRLTVV.

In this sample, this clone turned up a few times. DNA of the CDR3: TGTGCCAGTGGGGTAGACTACCGGGACATTGAAGCTTTCTTT. Translating it yields CASGVDYRDIEAFF. The chain is built from TRBV6-6 and TRBJ1-1; D is possibly TRBD1 (6 bases). Germline values: CDR1 MNHNY, CDR2 SVGAGI (reference sequence). Trimming removed 9 bases from V and 7 bases from J, with 21 bases in between. This CDR3 has 14 amino acids.

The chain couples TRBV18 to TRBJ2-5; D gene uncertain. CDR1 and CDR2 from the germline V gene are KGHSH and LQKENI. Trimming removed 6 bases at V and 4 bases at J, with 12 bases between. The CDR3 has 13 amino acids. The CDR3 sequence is CASSPAWGETQYF. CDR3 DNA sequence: TGTGCCAGCTCCCCCGCATGGGGAGAGACCCAGTACTTC.

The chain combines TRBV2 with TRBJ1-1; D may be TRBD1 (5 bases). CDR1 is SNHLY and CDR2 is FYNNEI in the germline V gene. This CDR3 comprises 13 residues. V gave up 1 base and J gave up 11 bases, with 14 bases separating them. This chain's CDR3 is CASSEEGLNRAFF. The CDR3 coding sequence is TGTGCCAGCAGTGAAGAGGGGCTGAATCGTGCTTTCTTT.

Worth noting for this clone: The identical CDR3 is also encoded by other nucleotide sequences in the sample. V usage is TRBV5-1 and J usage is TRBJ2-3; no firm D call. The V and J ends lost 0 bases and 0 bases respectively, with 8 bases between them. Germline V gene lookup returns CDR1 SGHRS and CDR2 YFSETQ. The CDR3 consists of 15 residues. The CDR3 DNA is TGCGCCAGCAGCTTGGGACTTCCAAGCACAGATACGCAGTATTTT. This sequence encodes CASSLGLPSTDTQYF.

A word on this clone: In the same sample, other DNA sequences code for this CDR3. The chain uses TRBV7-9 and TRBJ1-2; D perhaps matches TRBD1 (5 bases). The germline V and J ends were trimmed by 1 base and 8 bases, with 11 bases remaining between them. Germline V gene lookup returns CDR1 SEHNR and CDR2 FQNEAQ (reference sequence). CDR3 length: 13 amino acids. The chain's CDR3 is CASSLGAAGGYTF. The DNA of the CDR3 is TGTGCCAGCAGCTTAGGAGCGGCAGGGGGCTACACCTTC.

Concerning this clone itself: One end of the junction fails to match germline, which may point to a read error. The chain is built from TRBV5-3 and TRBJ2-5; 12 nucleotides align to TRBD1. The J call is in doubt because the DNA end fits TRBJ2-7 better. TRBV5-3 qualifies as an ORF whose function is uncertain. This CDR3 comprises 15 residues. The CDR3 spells CASSYLGQGAYEQYF. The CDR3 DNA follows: TGTGCCAGCAGCTACTTGGGACAGGGGGCTTACGAGCAGTACTTC.

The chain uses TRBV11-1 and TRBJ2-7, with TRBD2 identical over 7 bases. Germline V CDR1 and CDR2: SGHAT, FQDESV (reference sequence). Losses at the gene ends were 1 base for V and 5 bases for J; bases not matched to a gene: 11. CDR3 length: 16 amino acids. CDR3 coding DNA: TGTGCCAGCAGCTTAGGGCGGAAGAGACTAGCCCACGAGCAGTACTTC. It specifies CASSLGRKRLAHEQYF.

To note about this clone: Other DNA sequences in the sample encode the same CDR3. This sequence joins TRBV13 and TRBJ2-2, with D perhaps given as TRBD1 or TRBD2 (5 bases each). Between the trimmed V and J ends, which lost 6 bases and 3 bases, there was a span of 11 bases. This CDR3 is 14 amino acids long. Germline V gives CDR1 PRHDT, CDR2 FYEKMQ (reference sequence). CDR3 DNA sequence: TGTGCCAGCAGGGGGCTGGAGGACACCGGGGAGCTGTTTTTT. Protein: CASRGLEDTGELFF.

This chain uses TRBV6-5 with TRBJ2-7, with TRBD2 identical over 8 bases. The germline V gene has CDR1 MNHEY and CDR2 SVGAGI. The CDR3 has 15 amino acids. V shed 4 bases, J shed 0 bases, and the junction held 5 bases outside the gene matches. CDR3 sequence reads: CASSSLAGSSYEQYF. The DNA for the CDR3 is TGTGCCAGCAGTTCTTTAGCGGGGAGCTCCTACGAGCAGTACTTC.

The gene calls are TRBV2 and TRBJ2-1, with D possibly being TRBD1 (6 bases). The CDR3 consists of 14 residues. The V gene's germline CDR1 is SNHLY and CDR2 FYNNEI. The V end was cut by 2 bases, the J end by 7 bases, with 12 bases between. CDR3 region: CASSEQGPENEQFF. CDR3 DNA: TGTGCCAGCAGTGAACAGGGGCCTGAGAATGAGCAGTTCTTC.

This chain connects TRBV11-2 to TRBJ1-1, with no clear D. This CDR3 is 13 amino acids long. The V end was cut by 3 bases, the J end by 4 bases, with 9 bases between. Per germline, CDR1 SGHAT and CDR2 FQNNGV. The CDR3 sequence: CASSFLGSTEAFF. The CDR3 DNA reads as TGTGCCAGCAGCTTTTTAGGGAGCACTGAAGCTTTCTTT.

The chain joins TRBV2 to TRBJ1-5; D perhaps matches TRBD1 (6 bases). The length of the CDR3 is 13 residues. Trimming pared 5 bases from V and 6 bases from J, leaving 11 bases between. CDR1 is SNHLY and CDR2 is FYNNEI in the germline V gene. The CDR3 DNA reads TGTGCCAGCAGTTCCACACAGGGTCAGCCCCAGCATTTT. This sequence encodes CASSSTQGQPQHF.

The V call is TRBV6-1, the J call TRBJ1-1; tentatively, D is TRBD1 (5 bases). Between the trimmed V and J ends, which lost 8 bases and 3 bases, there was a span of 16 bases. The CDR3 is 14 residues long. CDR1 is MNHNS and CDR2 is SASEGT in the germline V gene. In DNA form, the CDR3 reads TGTGCCAGCGGGACGGGGCAGCTTTACACTGAAGCTTTCTTT. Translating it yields CASGTGQLYTEAFF.

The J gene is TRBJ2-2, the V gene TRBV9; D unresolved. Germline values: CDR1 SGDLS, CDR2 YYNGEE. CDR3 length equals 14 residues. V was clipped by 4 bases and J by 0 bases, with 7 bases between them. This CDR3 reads CASSPFTNTGELFF. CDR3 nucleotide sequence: TGTGCCAGCAGCCCTTTTACGAACACCGGGGAGCTGTTTTTT.

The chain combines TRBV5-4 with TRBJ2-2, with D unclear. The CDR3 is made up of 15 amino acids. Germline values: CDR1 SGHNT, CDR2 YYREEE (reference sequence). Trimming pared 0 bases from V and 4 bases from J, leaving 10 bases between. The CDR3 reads CASSLGVYVTGELFF. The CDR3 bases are TGTGCCAGCAGCTTGGGCGTATATGTCACCGGGGAGCTGTTTTTT.

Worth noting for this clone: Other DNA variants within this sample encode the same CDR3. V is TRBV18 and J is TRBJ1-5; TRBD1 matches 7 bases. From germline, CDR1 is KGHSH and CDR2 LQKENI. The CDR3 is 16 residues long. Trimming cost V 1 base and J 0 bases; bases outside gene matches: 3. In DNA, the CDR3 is TGTGCCAGCTCACCACGAGGGGGCGATAGCAATCAGCCCCAGCATTTT. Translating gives CASSPRGGDSNQPQHF.

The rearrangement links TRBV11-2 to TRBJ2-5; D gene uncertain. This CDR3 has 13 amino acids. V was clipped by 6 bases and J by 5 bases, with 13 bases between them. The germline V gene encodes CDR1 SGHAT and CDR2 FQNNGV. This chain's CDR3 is CASSAQAPETQYF. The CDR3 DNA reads TGTGCCAGCAGTGCCCAAGCCCCGGAGACCCAGTACTTC.